The rows below give T cell receptor beta chains drawn from one sample of a study of T-cell memory formation after mild COVID-19. MiXCR, applied by TCRdb to the 5' RACE reads, yields one record per CDR3 protein. Seen here are around 400,000 distinct CDR3 sequences, less than 25% observed once, and the top ten hold about 10%. The specimen was PBMCs or a T cell subset sorted from them (not recorded which). The source is an adult woman who had mild COVID-19 (a few samples of this study predate the infection). Cell type and time point are not known. The CDR3 runs from the conserved cysteine through the conserved F or W. D genes are given only for firm matches. Clone size is shown for a subset of rows, as once, few, many or a class of expanded clone.

J gene: TRBJ2-3; D gene: TRBD2; V gene: TRBV13; clone size: few; CDR3 protein: CASSFRRSGGADTQYF; CDR3 DNA: TGTGCCAGCAGCTTCAGGAGGAGCGGGGGGGCAGATACGCAGTATTTT
J gene: TRBJ2-4; D gene: .; V gene: TRBV7-2; clone size: few; CDR3 protein: CASSLESWIAKNIQYF; CDR3 DNA: TGTGCCAGCAGCTTAGAGTCGTGGATAGCCAAAAACATTCAGTACTTC
J gene: TRBJ2-5; D gene: .; V gene: TRBV7-9; clone size: .; CDR3 protein: CASSQDAGLETQYF; CDR3 DNA: TGTGCCAGCAGCCAGGACGCGGGGCTCGAGACCCAGTACTTC
J gene: TRBJ2-7; D gene: TRBD1; V gene: TRBV4-1; clone size: .; CDR3 protein: CASSQEEGQGRGEQYF; CDR3 DNA: TGCGCCAGCAGCCAAGAAGAGGGACAGGGGAGGGGCGAGCAGTACTTC
J gene: TRBJ1-2; D gene: TRBD1; V gene: TRBV7-2; clone size: few; CDR3 protein: CASNLYLQGNYGYTF; CDR3 DNA: TGTGCCAGCAACTTATATCTACAGGGGAACTATGGCTACACCTTC
J gene: TRBJ2-3; D gene: .; V gene: TRBV4-1; clone size: .; CDR3 protein: CASRRGGTSTDTQYF; CDR3 DNA: TGCGCCAGCAGGAGGGGGGGGACTAGCACAGATACGCAGTATTTT
J gene: TRBJ1-6; D gene: .; V gene: TRBV6-5; clone size: few; CDR3 protein: CASSLMGRNSPLHF; CDR3 DNA: TGTGCCAGCAGCCTAATGGGACGTAATTCACCCCTCCACTTT
J gene: TRBJ1-5; D gene: .; V gene: TRBV7-3; clone size: few; CDR3 protein: CASSLRRLIQHF; CDR3 DNA: TGTGCCAGCAGCTTAAGACGCCTAATCCAGCATTTT
J gene: TRBJ2-3; D gene: TRBD2; V gene: TRBV30; clone size: .; CDR3 protein: CAWGGLAGTSTDTQYF; CDR3 DNA: TGTGCCTGGGGGGGACTAGCGGGCACTAGCACAGATACGCAGTATTTT
J gene: TRBJ2-2; D gene: .; V gene: TRBV7-2; clone size: few; CDR3 protein: CASSLSPSWTGELFF; CDR3 DNA: TGTGCCAGCAGCTTAAGCCCCTCATGGACCGGGGAGCTGTTTTTT
J gene: TRBJ2-7; D gene: .; V gene: TRBV5-1; clone size: .; CDR3 protein: CASSWGSAVSYEQYF; CDR3 DNA: TGCGCCAGCAGCTGGGGGAGCGCCGTCTCCTACGAGCAGTACTTC
J gene: TRBJ1-1; D gene: TRBD1; V gene: TRBV4-1; clone size: .; CDR3 protein: CASSQGQGFMNTEAFF; CDR3 DNA: TGCGCCAGCAGCCAAGGACAGGGATTTATGAACACTGAAGCTTTCTTT
J gene: TRBJ2-7; D gene: TRBD1; V gene: TRBV29-1; clone size: .; CDR3 protein: CSVEGRGLREQYF; CDR3 DNA: TGCAGCGTTGAAGGCAGGGGGCTTAGGGAGCAGTACTTC
J gene: TRBJ1-5; D gene: .; V gene: TRBV18; clone size: few; CDR3 protein: CASSPSSRDQPQHF; CDR3 DNA: TGTGCCAGCTCACCATCAAGTCGGGACCAGCCCCAGCATTTT
J gene: TRBJ2-7; D gene: .; V gene: TRBV7-8; clone size: few; CDR3 protein: CASSYPGQSTVEQYF; CDR3 DNA: TGTGCCAGCAGCTACCCGGGACAATCTACGGTGGAGCAGTACTTC
J gene: TRBJ1-1; D gene: .; V gene: TRBV12-3/TRBV12-4; clone size: .; CDR3 protein: CASNPTGSMGTEAFF; CDR3 DNA: TGTGCCAGCAACCCAACGGGGTCAATGGGCACTGAAGCTTTCTTT
J gene: TRBJ1-2; D gene: TRBD1; V gene: TRBV4-1; clone size: .; CDR3 protein: CASSQEGRGNYGYTF; CDR3 DNA: TGCGCCAGCAGCCAAGAAGGCAGGGGGAACTATGGCTACACCTTC
J gene: TRBJ2-3; D gene: TRBD2; V gene: TRBV7-2; clone size: few; CDR3 protein: CASSLAGRGVTDTQYF; CDR3 DNA: TGTGCCAGCAGCTTAGCCGGCCGGGGGGTCACAGATACGCAGTATTTT
J gene: TRBJ1-5; D gene: .; V gene: TRBV20-1; clone size: .; CDR3 protein: CSASPPTGMGQPQHF; CDR3 DNA: TGCAGTGCTAGCCCCCCAACAGGAATGGGCCAGCCCCAGCATTTT
J gene: TRBJ2-7; D gene: .; V gene: TRBV20-1; clone size: .; CDR3 protein: CSAPPDAGLAYEQYF; CDR3 DNA: TGCAGTGCTCCGCCAGATGCGGGCCTAGCTTACGAGCAGTACTTC
J gene: TRBJ2-6; D gene: TRBD2; V gene: TRBV11-3; clone size: few; CDR3 protein: CASSLSTRLASYSGANVLTF; CDR3 DNA: TGTGCCAGCAGCTTAAGCACACGACTAGCGAGTTACTCTGGGGCCAACGTCCTGACTTTC
J gene: TRBJ2-1; D gene: TRBD2; V gene: TRBV19; clone size: few; CDR3 protein: CASTLGLAGGNEQFF; CDR3 DNA: TGTGCCAGTACTCTCGGACTAGCGGGAGGAAATGAGCAGTTCTTC
J gene: TRBJ2-1; D gene: TRBD2; V gene: TRBV7-2; clone size: .; CDR3 protein: CASSLAGLAVKPFF; CDR3 DNA: TGTGCCAGCAGCTTAGCAGGTCTAGCGGTTAAGCCGTTCTTC
J gene: TRBJ2-3; D gene: .; V gene: TRBV6-6; clone size: few; CDR3 protein: CASSKRTDTQYF; CDR3 DNA: TGTGCCAGCAGCAAACGCACAGATACGCAGTATTTT
J gene: TRBJ1-2; D gene: .; V gene: TRBV6-2/TRBV6-3; clone size: few; CDR3 protein: CASSADQRYGYTF; CDR3 DNA: TGTGCCAGCAGTGCTGACCAGCGCTATGGCTACACCTTC
J gene: TRBJ2-3; D gene: TRBD2; V gene: TRBV7-8; clone size: .; CDR3 protein: CASSWIAGGETDTQYF; CDR3 DNA: TGTGCCAGCAGCTGGATAGCGGGGGGGGAGACAGATACGCAGTATTTT
J gene: TRBJ2-4; D gene: TRBD1; V gene: TRBV15; clone size: many; CDR3 protein: CATSRATGGIQYF; CDR3 DNA: TGTGCCACCAGCAGGGCGACAGGGGGCATTCAGTACTTC
J gene: TRBJ2-6; D gene: .; V gene: TRBV27; clone size: once; CDR3 protein: CASRPEGINSGANVLTF; CDR3 DNA: TGTGCCAGCAGGCCGGAAGGGATTAACTCTGGGGCCAACGTCCTGACTTTC
J gene: TRBJ1-1; D gene: .; V gene: TRBV14; clone size: few; CDR3 protein: CASSQGGSWGTEAFF; CDR3 DNA: TGTGCCAGCAGCCAAGGTGGTAGTTGGGGCACTGAAGCTTTCTTT
J gene: TRBJ1-1; D gene: TRBD1; V gene: TRBV4-2; clone size: .; CDR3 protein: CASSRLQVGQGADTEAFF; CDR3 DNA: TGTGCCAGCAGCCGCCTACAGGTGGGACAGGGGGCGGACACTGAAGCTTTCTTT
J gene: TRBJ1-3; D gene: .; V gene: TRBV4-1; clone size: .; CDR3 protein: CASSQVGRSGNTIYF; CDR3 DNA: TGCGCCAGCAGCCAAGTCGGACGCTCTGGAAACACCATATATTTT
J gene: TRBJ2-4; D gene: TRBD1; V gene: TRBV7-2; clone size: many; CDR3 protein: CASSLTGRTGVGAKNIQYF; CDR3 DNA: TGTGCCAGCAGCTTGACCGGAAGGACAGGGGTAGGAGCCAAAAACATTCAGTACTTC
J gene: TRBJ2-7; D gene: .; V gene: TRBV30; clone size: few; CDR3 protein: CAWSVLPQSGDEQYF; CDR3 DNA: TGTGCCTGGAGTGTACTCCCTCAGTCAGGGGACGAGCAGTACTTC
J gene: TRBJ2-3; D gene: TRBD1; V gene: TRBV6-6; clone size: few; CDR3 protein: CASSYRRTGGVDTQYF; CDR3 DNA: TGTGCCAGCAGTTACCGTAGGACAGGGGGAGTAGATACGCAGTATTTT
J gene: TRBJ2-1; D gene: .; V gene: TRBV7-9; clone size: .; CDR3 protein: CASSLGGLNPEQFF; CDR3 DNA: TGTGCCAGCAGCCTCGGGGGCCTAAACCCAGAGCAGTTCTTC
J gene: TRBJ2-1; D gene: TRBD1; V gene: TRBV18; clone size: .; CDR3 protein: CASSRGTGNEQFF; CDR3 DNA: TGTGCCAGCTCGCGCGGGACAGGCAATGAGCAGTTCTTC
J gene: TRBJ1-2; D gene: .; V gene: TRBV7-2; clone size: few; CDR3 protein: CASSLQGVLNGYTF; CDR3 DNA: TGTGCCAGCAGCTTACAGGGTGTTTTGAATGGCTACACCTTC
J gene: TRBJ2-3; D gene: .; V gene: TRBV12-3/TRBV12-4; clone size: many; CDR3 protein: CASSPTRGTDTQYF; CDR3 DNA: TGTGCCAGCAGCCCAACCAGGGGAACAGATACGCAGTATTTT
J gene: TRBJ2-7; D gene: TRBD1; V gene: TRBV6-5; clone size: .; CDR3 protein: CASSYTGTAIHEQYF; CDR3 DNA: TGTGCCAGCAGTTATACCGGGACAGCCATTCACGAGCAGTACTTC
J gene: TRBJ1-1; D gene: .; V gene: TRBV10-3; clone size: .; CDR3 protein: CAISEDPAGYNTEAFF; CDR3 DNA: TGTGCCATCAGCGAGGATCCGGCGGGTTATAACACTGAAGCTTTCTTT
J gene: TRBJ2-5; D gene: TRBD2; V gene: TRBV11-1; clone size: few; CDR3 protein: CASRLTSGSGETQYF; CDR3 DNA: TGTGCCAGCAGACTCACTAGCGGGAGCGGCGAGACCCAGTACTTC
J gene: TRBJ2-7; D gene: TRBD2; V gene: TRBV7-9; clone size: few; CDR3 protein: CASSLKGTSGTEYF; CDR3 DNA: TGTGCCAGCAGCTTAAAGGGGACTAGCGGGACGGAGTACTTC
J gene: TRBJ2-6; D gene: .; V gene: TRBV5-1; clone size: .; CDR3 protein: CASSRAGGSGANVLTF; CDR3 DNA: TGCGCCAGCAGCCGGGCTGGGGGCTCTGGGGCCAACGTCCTGACTTTC
J gene: TRBJ2-6; D gene: .; V gene: TRBV7-2; clone size: few; CDR3 protein: CASSLPDPGPRGPGANVLTF; CDR3 DNA: TGTGCCAGCAGCTTGCCCGACCCCGGGCCCCGTGGACCTGGGGCCAACGTCCTGACTTTC
J gene: TRBJ2-1; D gene: .; V gene: TRBV7-9; clone size: .; CDR3 protein: CASSSTGDFINEQFF; CDR3 DNA: TGTGCCAGCAGCTCCACCGGAGATTTTATCAATGAGCAGTTCTTC
J gene: TRBJ1-2; D gene: .; V gene: TRBV20-1; clone size: .; CDR3 protein: CSARKSGAYGYTF; CDR3 DNA: TGCAGTGCTAGAAAGTCGGGAGCCTATGGCTACACCTTC
J gene: TRBJ2-5; D gene: TRBD2; V gene: TRBV6-6; clone size: once; CDR3 protein: CASSTSGQETQYF; CDR3 DNA: TGTGCCAGCAGTACTAGCGGACAAGAGACCCAGTACTTC
J gene: TRBJ1-2; D gene: .; V gene: TRBV7-9; clone size: .; CDR3 protein: CASSPLSDSGHYGYTF; CDR3 DNA: TGTGCCAGCAGCCCCTTATCGGACAGCGGACACTATGGCTACACCTTC
J gene: TRBJ1-2; D gene: TRBD1; V gene: TRBV12-3/TRBV12-4; clone size: few; CDR3 protein: CASSYGPDRVHGYTF; CDR3 DNA: TGTGCCAGCAGTTACGGCCCGGACAGGGTGCATGGCTACACCTTC
J gene: TRBJ2-2; D gene: .; V gene: TRBV7-9; clone size: many; CDR3 protein: CASSRQGNTGELFF; CDR3 DNA: TGTGCCAGCAGCCGTCAGGGGAACACCGGGGAGCTGTTTTTT
J gene: TRBJ1-2; D gene: .; V gene: TRBV24-1; clone size: .; CDR3 protein: CATSEGGVGGYTF; CDR3 DNA: TGTGCCACCAGCGAGGGCGGGGTTGGTGGCTACACCTTC
J gene: TRBJ2-5; D gene: TRBD2; V gene: TRBV30; clone size: few; CDR3 protein: CAWDTSASGILVIF; CDR3 DNA: TGTGCCTGGGATACCAGTGCTAGCGGTATCCTCGTCATCTTC
J gene: TRBJ2-5; D gene: TRBD1; V gene: TRBV11-3; clone size: few; CDR3 protein: CASNSRGRETQYF; CDR3 DNA: TGTGCCAGCAACTCGAGGGGGCGGGAGACCCAGTACTTC
J gene: TRBJ1-4; D gene: .; V gene: TRBV12-3/TRBV12-4; clone size: many; CDR3 protein: CASSRVLLMEKLFF; CDR3 DNA: TGTGCCAGCAGTCGGGTCCTTCTAATGGAAAAACTGTTTTTT